Listed below are T cell receptor beta chains from one sample, sequenced in a study of identical twins. One entry per CDR3 protein, called by TCRdb with MiXCR from the 5' RACE reads. The sample has 1.5 million to 2 million distinct CDR3 sequences, more than 30% seen once. The sequenced material came from cord blood. Every receptor here comes from a newborn girl in good health. CDR3s include the opening cysteine and the closing phenylalanine or tryptophan. The D gene is left open where the match is weak. Clone size is not always given. Where it is, it says once, few, many or a class for expanded clones.

D	size	V	J	DNA	CDR3
-	-	TRBV28	TRBJ2-6	TGTGCCAGCAGTTTAATCAAACATGGGGCCAACGTCCTGACTTTC	CASSLIKHGANVLTF
-	few	TRBV27	TRBJ2-7	TGTGCCAGCAGACCCCTTTTAGGCTACGAGCAGTACTTC	CASRPLLGYEQYF
-	-	TRBV6-5	TRBJ2-2	TGTGCCAGCACTATCCAGGGTCCTAACACCGGGGAGCTGTTTTTT	CASTIQGPNTGELFF
TRBD2	-	TRBV10-3	TRBJ2-1	TGTGCCATCAGTGCCGGCGGGAGGGCGGTATACAATGAGCAGTTCTTC	CAISAGGRAVYNEQFF
-	-	TRBV18	TRBJ2-7	TGTGCCAGCTCACCTACGAGAGGGGGAAACGAGCAGTACTTC	CASSPTRGGNEQYF
-	-	TRBV4-2	TRBJ2-6	TGTGCCAGCAGCCACAACTCTGGGGCCAACGTCCTGACTTTC	CASSHNSGANVLTF
-	many	TRBV13	TRBJ1-2	TGTGCCAGCAGCTTAGAGCGAAATGGCTACACCTTC	CASSLERNGYTF
-	-	TRBV29-1	TRBJ2-3	TGCAGCGTTTCCGGGGGTCGGATCACAGATACGCAGTATTTT	CSVSGGRITDTQYF
TRBD1	-	TRBV12-3/TRBV12-4	TRBJ1-2	TGTGCCAGCCGAGTAGGGGGCCCTTGGGATGGCTACACCTTC	CASRVGGPWDGYTF
-	few	TRBV6-1	TRBJ1-6	TGTGCCAGCTTATTCCAGCTCCTTTATAATTCACCCCTCCACTTT	CASLFQLLYNSPLHF